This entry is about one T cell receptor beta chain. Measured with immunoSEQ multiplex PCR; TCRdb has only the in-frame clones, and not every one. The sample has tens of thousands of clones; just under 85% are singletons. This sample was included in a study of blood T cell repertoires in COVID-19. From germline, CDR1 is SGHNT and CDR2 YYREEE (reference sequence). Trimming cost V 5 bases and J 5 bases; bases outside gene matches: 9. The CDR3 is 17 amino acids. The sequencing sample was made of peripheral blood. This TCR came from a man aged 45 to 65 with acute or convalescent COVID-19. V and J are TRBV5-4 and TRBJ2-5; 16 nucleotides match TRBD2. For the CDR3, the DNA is TGTGCCAGCAGGAGAGGGACTAGCGGGGGGGCCAGTGAGACCCAGTACTTC. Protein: CASRRGTSGGASETQYF.